Listed below are T cell receptor beta chains from one sample, sequenced in a study of blood T cell repertoires in COVID-19. The method was immunoSEQ multiplex PCR; TCRdb's version includes in-frame clones alone and lacks a portion of them. The profile shows under 250,000 clones, 90% to 95% of them singletons. Sequenced material: peripheral blood. These receptor sequences come from a man aged 30-40 years with acute or convalescent COVID-19. Each CDR3 is given with its conserved first and last residue. Fields, in order: J gene, V gene, D gene, clone size, CDR3 length, CDR3 DNA, CDR3 protein. A D gene is named only where the DNA matches it firmly. Clone size appears in some rows only: once, few, many, or a class for an expanded clone.

>TRBJ2-3|TRBV6-5|.|.|15
TGTGCCAGCAGCTGGGGGGATTATAGCACAGATACGCAGTATTTT
CASSWGDYSTDTQYF
>TRBJ2-7|TRBV28|TRBD1|.|17
TGTGCCAGCAGTTTACCCGGAGGAGGGACAGGGGGTTACGAGCAGTACTTC
CASSLPGGGTGGYEQYF
>TRBJ1-4|TRBV29-1|.|.|13
TGCAGCGTCCTGAAGTACGGGTATGAAAAACTGTTTTTT
CSVLKYGYEKLFF
>TRBJ1-4|TRBV29-1|.|.|13
TGCAGCGTTACACAGAAAACTAATGAAAAACTGTTTTTT
CSVTQKTNEKLFF
>TRBJ1-2|TRBV11-2|.|once|16
TGTGCCAGCAGCTTAGTCAGTATATCAGGGCCCTATGGCTACACCTTC
CASSLVSISGPYGYTF
>TRBJ1-5|TRBV27|.|once|16
TGTGCCAGCAGACTCTTCTCCGGGAGCCCGAATCAGCCCCAGCATTTT
CASRLFSGSPNQPQHF
>TRBJ2-7|TRBV19|TRBD2|.|15
TGTGCCAGTAGTATCAGCGGGGGGACTCAGTACGAGCAGTACTTC
CASSISGGTQYEQYF
>TRBJ1-1|TRBV5-5|.|.|16
TGTGCCAGCAGCAACCGACAAGCCCCCATTATCACTGAAGCTTTCTTT
CASSNRQAPIITEAFF
>TRBJ1-1|TRBV5-1|.|.|12
TGCGCCAGCAGCCGGGGGGGCACTGAAGCTTTCTTT
CASSRGGTEAFF
>TRBJ2-6|TRBV29-1|.|.|13
TGCAGCGTTGACGGGGCTGGGGCCAACGTCCTGACTTTC
CSVDGAGANVLTF
>TRBJ2-3|TRBV6-2/TRBV6-3|TRBD2|.|17
TGTGCCAGCAGTTACGGGACTAGCGGGGGGGCCAGGGATACGCAGTATTTT
CASSYGTSGGARDTQYF
>TRBJ2-2|TRBV27|TRBD2|.|16
TGTGCCAGCAGTCTCCGGGCTAGCGGGGGCACCGGGGAGCTGTTTTTT
CASSLRASGGTGELFF
>TRBJ2-2|TRBV4-1|.|.|13
TGCGCCAGCAGTGAGTGGAGCGCCGGGGAGCTGTTTTTT
CASSEWSAGELFF
>TRBJ1-5|TRBV7-2|.|.|15
TGTGCCAGCAGCTTACTCCCACATAGCAATCAGCCCCAGCATTTT
CASSLLPHSNQPQHF
>TRBJ2-3|TRBV6-6|.|.|17
TGTGCCAGCAGTCCGGGATTGGTGGGAGTGAGCACAGATACGCAGTATTTT
CASSPGLVGVSTDTQYF
>TRBJ2-7|TRBV6-5|.|.|13
TGTGCCAGCAGTAGGGGCGGCTCCTACGAGCAGTACTTC
CASSRGGSYEQYF
>TRBJ2-2|TRBV7-3|TRBD2|.|15
TGTGCCAGCAGCCCGGGGGGGCCTAGCACCGGGGAGCTGTTTTTT
CASSPGGPSTGELFF
>TRBJ2-1|TRBV7-9|TRBD2|few|14
TGTGCCAGCAGCTTACGGGACTACAACAATGAGCAGTTCTTC
CASSLRDYNNEQFF
>TRBJ1-5|TRBV28|TRBD1|few|14
TGTGCCAGCAGTTGGGACAGATATAATCAGCCCCAGCATTTT
CASSWDRYNQPQHF
>TRBJ1-5|TRBV29-1|TRBD1|.|15
TGCAGCGTGGCCCTAGGGACAGCCATCAATCAGCCCCAGCATTTT
CSVALGTAINQPQHF
>TRBJ1-2|TRBV28|TRBD1|.|14
TGTGCCAGCAGCCAAGACAGGGGGCGGGGTGGCTACACCTTC
CASSQDRGRGGYTF
>TRBJ2-7|TRBV10-1|.|.|12
TGCGCCAGCAGCACTAGCAGCTACGAGCAGTACTTC
CASSTSSYEQYF
>TRBJ1-2|TRBV5-1|TRBD1|.|14
TGCGCCAGCAGCTTGGCGGGACAGCTTATAGGCTACACCTTC
CASSLAGQLIGYTF
>TRBJ2-3|TRBV28|.|.|13
TGTGCCAGCAGCGAGACGGGATCAGATACGCAGTATTTT
CASSETGSDTQYF
>TRBJ1-2|TRBV9|TRBD1|.|18
TGTGCCAGCAGCGTAGCCCCCCGCAGGGGACAGGGTAACTATGGCTACACCTTC
CASSVAPRRGQGNYGYTF
>TRBJ2-7|TRBV12-3/TRBV12-4|.|once|13
TGTGCCAGCAAAAAGGGCGGACTCTACGAGCAGTACTTC
CASKKGGLYEQYF
>TRBJ2-3|TRBV6-6|.|.|15
TGTGCCAGCAGTTACGAGACAGGAGGAACAGATACGCAGTATTTT
CASSYETGGTDTQYF
>TRBJ1-6|TRBV6-5|.|.|15
TGTGCCAGCAAAAGTGTTGACAGACCAAATTCACCCCTCCACTTT
CASKSVDRPNSPLHF
>TRBJ1-1|TRBV19|TRBD1|.|13
TGTGCCAGTAGGCTACAGGGGGCATATGAAGCTTTCTTT
CASRLQGAYEAFF
>TRBJ2-7|TRBV7-8|TRBD1|.|15
TGTGCCAGCAGCTTAGCGCCCGGGACAGGGTCTGAGCAGTACTTC
CASSLAPGTGSEQYF
>TRBJ1-2|TRBV18|.|.|15
TGTGCCAGCTCACCTCAAACCGGGACATCAGATGGCTACACCTTC
CASSPQTGTSDGYTF
>TRBJ2-1|TRBV7-2|TRBD1|.|15
TGTGCCAGCAGCTTACAACAGGGGGCGCGGTATGAGCAGTTCTTC
CASSLQQGARYEQFF
>TRBJ1-5|TRBV28|.|.|12
TGTGCCAGCTGGGGGGGCTATCAGCCCCAGCATTTT
CASWGGYQPQHF
>TRBJ2-2|TRBV24-1|TRBD1|.|13
TGTGCCGCGCGGACAGGGGGTTCCGGGGAGCTGTTTTTT
CAARTGGSGELFF
>TRBJ2-1|TRBV10-3|TRBD2|.|14
TGTGCCACCTTCCGTGGCGGGGGGCACAATGAGCAGTTCTTC
CATFRGGGHNEQFF
>TRBJ1-4|TRBV6-5|TRBD1|.|15
TGTGCCAGCAGTTACGGGCGGACAGGGAATGAAAAACTGTTTTTT
CASSYGRTGNEKLFF
>TRBJ1-3|TRBV2|.|.|15
TGTGCCAGCCGACCCTGGACAGACTCTGGAAACACCATATATTTT
CASRPWTDSGNTIYF